This section outlines one TCR beta chain sequence together with its context. The data derive from a study of cytomegalovirus exposure and HLA in healthy donors. The PCR made use of 60 Vbeta and 13 Jbeta primers. Per the original methods: Later, an analysis found roughly 80 million unique TCR beta chains, and about 9.9 million of these were shared. Sequencing was performed with immunoSEQ multiplex PCR; in TCRdb, only in-frame clones are kept and a portion is missing. The DNA was the basis for D and trimming; V, J and clone size are from that table. Of some 160,000 clones in the sample, roughly 80% were seen once. In germline, CDR1 is GTSNPN, CDR2 SVGIG (reference sequence). This CDR3 has 15 amino acids. Deletions cut 0 bases from V and 8 bases from J, with 16 bases between.

Sequences were obtained from PBMCs. This TCR was sampled from a male donor in good health and CMV-seronegative. This chain connects TRBV30 to TRBJ1-4, with no clear D. The CDR3 DNA reads as TGTGCCTGGAGTGTATTCTCGGGGTTTGAGGAAAAACTGTTTTTT. Translating gives CAWSVFSGFEEKLFF.